A selection of T cell receptor beta chains follows, all from one sample in a study of T cell responses to AZD1222 COVID-19 vaccine. TCRdb keeps only in-frame clones here, not all; method: immunoSEQ multiplex PCR. The sample shows approximately 210,000 clones, 90% to 95% of them seen only once. The source material was peripheral blood, sampled 28 days after the second dose of the MenACWY control vaccine. The receptors stem from an adult who received the MenACWY meningococcal vaccine as a control. Each CDR3 is given with its conserved first and last residue. The D gene is left open where the match is weak. Clone size, where shown, is once, few, many, or a class for clones that have expanded.

DNA	CDR3	D	J	size	V
TGTGCCAGCAGTTCCGGATGGTGGCAGCCCCAGCATTTT	CASSSGWWQPQHF	-	TRBJ1-5	once	TRBV28
TGTGCCAGCAGCTTGTGGACAGGGTACGAGCAGTACTTC	CASSLWTGYEQYF	TRBD1	TRBJ2-7	-	TRBV5-6
TGTGCCAGCGGAGGGGTGTACGAGCAGTACTTC	CASGGVYEQYF	-	TRBJ2-7	once	TRBV9
TGTGCCAGCAGTTTTCTTCGGGCCGCCGGAGAGCAGTACTTC	CASSFLRAAGEQYF	-	TRBJ2-7	-	TRBV6-2/TRBV6-3
TGCGCCAGCAGCCCAGACTTTGGGAACACTGAAGCTTTCTTT	CASSPDFGNTEAFF	-	TRBJ1-1	-	TRBV4-1
TGTGCCAGCAGTGAAGGGGCATCTAGCAATCAGCCCCAGCATTTT	CASSEGASSNQPQHF	-	TRBJ1-5	once	TRBV2
TGTGCCACCGTACTCCGGGACAGGGACGGATATAATTCACCCCTCCACTTT	CATVLRDRDGYNSPLHF	TRBD1	TRBJ1-6	-	TRBV25-1
TGCGCCAGCAGTCACGGACAGGCTTATGGCTACACCTTC	CASSHGQAYGYTF	TRBD1	TRBJ1-2	few	TRBV23-1
TGTGCCAGCAGCTTACCAGGGGGGAACACTGAAGCTTTCTTT	CASSLPGGNTEAFF	TRBD1	TRBJ1-1	-	TRBV7-2
TGTGCCACCAGTGGGTTAGGGAGAGACGAGCAGTACTTC	CATSGLGRDEQYF	-	TRBJ2-7	-	TRBV24-1
TGTGCCAGCAGTTACACCAGGGGCAGGACTGAAGCTTTCTTT	CASSYTRGRTEAFF	-	TRBJ1-1	-	TRBV6-5
TGTGCCAGCAGTCGGGACAGGATCCACAATGATGAGCAGTTCTTC	CASSRDRIHNDEQFF	TRBD1	TRBJ2-1	-	TRBV27
TGTGCCAGCCTCCGAGCCGGGAGCTCCTACAATGAGCAGTTCTTC	CASLRAGSSYNEQFF	-	TRBJ2-1	-	TRBV27
TGTGCCAGCAGTGGTTCCGGGACAGGGGAGAACACTGAAGCTTTCTTT	CASSGSGTGENTEAFF	TRBD1	TRBJ1-1	-	TRBV28
TGTGCCAGCAGTACCCACCGGGACCAAAACACCGGGGAGCTGTTTTTT	CASSTHRDQNTGELFF	-	TRBJ2-2	once	TRBV6-2/TRBV6-3
TGTGCCAGCAGTGAAAACAGGGTCGCGGATTCACCCCTCCACTTT	CASSENRVADSPLHF	-	TRBJ1-6	-	TRBV2
TGCGCCAGCAGCCAAGAGGGGTATGAGCAGTTCTTC	CASSQEGYEQFF	-	TRBJ2-1	-	TRBV4-1
TGCGCCAGCAGCTTCACGGGGGCGGCCGAAAAACTGTTTTTT	CASSFTGAAEKLFF	-	TRBJ1-4	-	TRBV5-1
TGTGCCAGCAGTTACAGCGGGACAGGACCCTACGAGCAGTACTTC	CASSYSGTGPYEQYF	-	TRBJ2-7	-	TRBV6-5
TGTGCCAGCAGTTACTCGACGGACAATTCACCCCTCCACTTT	CASSYSTDNSPLHF	-	TRBJ1-6	-	TRBV6-5
TGCAGCGTTTGGGGGGGACGGGTAACGATAGAGCAGTACTTC	CSVWGGRVTIEQYF	TRBD2	TRBJ2-7	-	TRBV29-1
TGTGCCAGCAGCTTAGTGGGGTACCGGAACACTGAAGCTTTCTTT	CASSLVGYRNTEAFF	-	TRBJ1-1	-	TRBV7-2
TGTGCCATCAGTGGGGGACAGGGGGCTGAAGCTTTCTTT	CAISGGQGAEAFF	TRBD1	TRBJ1-1	-	TRBV10-3
TGTGCCAGCAGCCAAGAAGGGCAGCCCCAGCATTTT	CASSQEGQPQHF	-	TRBJ1-5	-	TRBV3-1/TRBV3-2
TGTGCCAGCAGCCAGAATCTAGCGGGGCGGTACGAGCAGTACTTC	CASSQNLAGRYEQYF	TRBD2	TRBJ2-7	-	TRBV3-1/TRBV3-2
TGTGCCAGCAGCCAAGCGGGGGGGGGCCAGTTCTTC	CASSQAGGGQFF	TRBD2	TRBJ2-1	once	TRBV2
TGTGCCAGCAGCCTAAACTGGGACCAGTATTTT	CASSLNWDQYF	-	TRBJ2-3	-	TRBV6-5
TGTGCCAGCAGTTTATGGGTCGGGAATAGCAATCAGCCCCAGCATTTT	CASSLWVGNSNQPQHF	-	TRBJ1-5	-	TRBV28
TGTGCCAGCAGCCACCCGGGTGGCGGCACCATATATTTT	CASSHPGGGTIYF	-	TRBJ1-3	-	TRBV28
TGTGCCAGTAGGGGACTAGCGGAATCCAATGAGCAGTTCTTC	CASRGLAESNEQFF	TRBD2	TRBJ2-1	-	TRBV19
TGTGCCAGTAGTATATCTGGGAAAGAGACCCAGTACTTC	CASSISGKETQYF	-	TRBJ2-5	-	TRBV19
TGTGCCAGCAGCTCAGCGGGGGGGTCTCGAGAGACCCAGTACTTC	CASSSAGGSRETQYF	TRBD2	TRBJ2-5	-	TRBV7-3
TGTGCCAGCAGTGAGACAGGGGGCACTGCCGGGGAGCTGTTTTTT	CASSETGGTAGELFF	TRBD1	TRBJ2-2	-	TRBV6-1
TGTGCCTGGAGGTCCAGGGCGGGAGACGCTTTCTTT	CAWRSRAGDAFF	-	TRBJ1-1	-	TRBV30
TGTGCCAGCAGCCAGGGGTCGGAGCAGTTCTTC	CASSQGSEQFF	-	TRBJ2-1	once	TRBV6-2/TRBV6-3
TGTGCCATCAGTGAGTCTTCCGGGAGGCCCCAAGAGACCCAGTACTTC	CAISESSGRPQETQYF	TRBD2	TRBJ2-5	-	TRBV10-3
TGTGCCAGCAGTTCTCAGCGGGAAGCAGATACGCAGTATTTT	CASSSQREADTQYF	TRBD2	TRBJ2-3	-	TRBV27
TGTGCCAGTAGTCCCGGTGGCCTAGCGGGAATAAATGAGCAGTTCTTC	CASSPGGLAGINEQFF	TRBD2	TRBJ2-1	-	TRBV19
TGTGCCAGCAGTCCCTTACTGTCGAGCTATGGCTACACCTTC	CASSPLLSSYGYTF	-	TRBJ1-2	-	TRBV27
TGCGCCAGCAGCCAAGAACTGGACACCGGGGAGCTGTTTTTT	CASSQELDTGELFF	-	TRBJ2-2	once	TRBV4-1
TGTGCCAGCTCCCAACCGGGAGGGGCAGGTGAAAAACTGTTTTTT	CASSQPGGAGEKLFF	-	TRBJ1-4	-	TRBV18
TGTGCCAGCAGCACGCCACAGGGTATTTCAGGCAATCAGCCCCAGCATTTT	CASSTPQGISGNQPQHF	-	TRBJ1-5	-	TRBV28
TGTGCCAGCAGCTTGGGGGGGAACCAAGAGACCCAGTACTTC	CASSLGGNQETQYF	TRBD2	TRBJ2-5	-	TRBV7-3
TGTGCCAGTATTAATGAAGGACTCAAGCCCACCGGGGAGCTGTTTTTT	CASINEGLKPTGELFF	-	TRBJ2-2	-	TRBV19
TGTGCCACATCTAGGGCAGGGACCTCCTACGAGCAGTACTTC	CATSRAGTSYEQYF	-	TRBJ2-7	-	TRBV27
TGTGCCAGCAGCTTAGAAGGGGGTGGAACTGAAGCTTTCTTT	CASSLEGGGTEAFF	-	TRBJ1-1	-	TRBV7-8
TGTGCCAGCAGTCAGTCGGGACTTAGGAACACTGAAGCTTTCTTT	CASSQSGLRNTEAFF	-	TRBJ1-1	-	TRBV28
TGTGCCAGCAGGTCCGACAGGGCTATTTACGAGCAGTACTTC	CASRSDRAIYEQYF	TRBD1	TRBJ2-7	-	TRBV6-5
TGCGCCAGCAGCTCGACGGGCCCCGGAGGAGAGACCCAGTACTTC	CASSSTGPGGETQYF	-	TRBJ2-5	-	TRBV5-1
TGTGCCTGGAGTTCCCCCCGACAGGTTAACACCGGGGAGCTGTTTTTT	CAWSSPRQVNTGELFF	-	TRBJ2-2	-	TRBV30
TGTGCCAGTAGTATTAACCACATGAACACTGAAGCTTTCTTT	CASSINHMNTEAFF	-	TRBJ1-1	-	TRBV19
TGTGCCAGGATGACAGCCCCGAACACTGAAGCTTTCTTT	CARMTAPNTEAFF	-	TRBJ1-1	-	TRBV7-9
TGTGCCAGCAGTTTCAGGTCGGGAAGGTACCATCAGCCCCAGCATTTT	CASSFRSGRYHQPQHF	-	TRBJ1-5	-	TRBV27
TGTGCCAGTAGTGTGCCAGGAAAAAACATTCAGTACTTC	CASSVPGKNIQYF	-	TRBJ2-4	-	TRBV19
TGTGCCAGCAGCGTAGCTACGGGGCGGGGCGGGGGAGAGACCCAGTACTTC	CASSVATGRGGGETQYF	TRBD2	TRBJ2-5	-	TRBV9
TGCAGCGTTGCGGGGGCGGAGGGCGGCGGGCAGTTCTTC	CSVAGAEGGGQFF	-	TRBJ2-1	-	TRBV29-1
TGTGCCAGCAGTGAGACAGGGAAGCGGGATATTAATTCACCCCTCCACTTT	CASSETGKRDINSPLHF	TRBD1	TRBJ1-6	once	TRBV2